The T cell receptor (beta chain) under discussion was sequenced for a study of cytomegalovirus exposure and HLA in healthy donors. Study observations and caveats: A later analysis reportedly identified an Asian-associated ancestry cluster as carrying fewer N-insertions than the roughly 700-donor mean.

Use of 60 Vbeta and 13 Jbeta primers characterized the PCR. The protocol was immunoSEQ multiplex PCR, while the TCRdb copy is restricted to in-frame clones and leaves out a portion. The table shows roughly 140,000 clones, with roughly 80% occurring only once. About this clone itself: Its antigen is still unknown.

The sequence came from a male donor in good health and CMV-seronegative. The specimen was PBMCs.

DNA of the CDR3: TGTGCCAGCAGTTTAAGGGGGGGGATCCGGACACCCATCATGCAGCCCCAGCATTTT. This sequence encodes CASSLRGGIRTPIMQPQHF. V usage is TRBV28 and J usage is TRBJ1-5; possibly TRBD1 for D (6 bases). The V gene lost 2 bases and the J gene lost 7 bases, with 27 bases spanning the gap. The germline V gene encodes CDR1 MDHEN and CDR2 SYDVKM. This CDR3 has 19 amino acids. The entire variable domain, with the rest obtained from reference TRBV28 and TRBJ1-5, is as follows: DVKVTQSSRYLVKRTGEKVFLECVQDMDHENMFWYRQDPGLGLRLIYFSYDVKMKEKGDIPEGYSVSREKKERFSLILESASTNQTSMYLCASSLRGGIRTPIMQPQHFGDGTRLSIL.